This T cell receptor beta chain was documented in a study of graft-versus-host responses after intestinal transplantation. On the study more broadly: Anti-thymocyte globulin was used for induction in all recipients, who then took tacrolimus and steroids for approximately 3 years.

With regard to this clone: Its cognate antigen is unknown.

This CDR3 is 17 amino acids long. Germline CDR1 and CDR2: SQVTM and ANQGSEA. V was cut by 7 bases and J by 4 bases, with 28 bases left in between. Using immunoSEQ multiplex PCR, the repertoire was profiled, and TCRdb retains in-frame clones only, with some absent. The table lists some 87,000 clones, approximately 92% of them singletons. Here the sequenced sample was unstimulated CD8+ T cells sorted from spleen or lymph node cells, taken before transplant. V and J are TRBV29-1 and TRBJ1-1; perhaps TRBD1 as D (5 bases). The sequence was obtained from a human donor who was the organ donor for an intestinal transplant. As DNA, the CDR3 is TGCAGCGCCGCCTATACCCCCTGGCAGGGAGGGACCACTGAAGCTTTCTTT. This gives the protein CSAAYTPWQGGTTEAFF.